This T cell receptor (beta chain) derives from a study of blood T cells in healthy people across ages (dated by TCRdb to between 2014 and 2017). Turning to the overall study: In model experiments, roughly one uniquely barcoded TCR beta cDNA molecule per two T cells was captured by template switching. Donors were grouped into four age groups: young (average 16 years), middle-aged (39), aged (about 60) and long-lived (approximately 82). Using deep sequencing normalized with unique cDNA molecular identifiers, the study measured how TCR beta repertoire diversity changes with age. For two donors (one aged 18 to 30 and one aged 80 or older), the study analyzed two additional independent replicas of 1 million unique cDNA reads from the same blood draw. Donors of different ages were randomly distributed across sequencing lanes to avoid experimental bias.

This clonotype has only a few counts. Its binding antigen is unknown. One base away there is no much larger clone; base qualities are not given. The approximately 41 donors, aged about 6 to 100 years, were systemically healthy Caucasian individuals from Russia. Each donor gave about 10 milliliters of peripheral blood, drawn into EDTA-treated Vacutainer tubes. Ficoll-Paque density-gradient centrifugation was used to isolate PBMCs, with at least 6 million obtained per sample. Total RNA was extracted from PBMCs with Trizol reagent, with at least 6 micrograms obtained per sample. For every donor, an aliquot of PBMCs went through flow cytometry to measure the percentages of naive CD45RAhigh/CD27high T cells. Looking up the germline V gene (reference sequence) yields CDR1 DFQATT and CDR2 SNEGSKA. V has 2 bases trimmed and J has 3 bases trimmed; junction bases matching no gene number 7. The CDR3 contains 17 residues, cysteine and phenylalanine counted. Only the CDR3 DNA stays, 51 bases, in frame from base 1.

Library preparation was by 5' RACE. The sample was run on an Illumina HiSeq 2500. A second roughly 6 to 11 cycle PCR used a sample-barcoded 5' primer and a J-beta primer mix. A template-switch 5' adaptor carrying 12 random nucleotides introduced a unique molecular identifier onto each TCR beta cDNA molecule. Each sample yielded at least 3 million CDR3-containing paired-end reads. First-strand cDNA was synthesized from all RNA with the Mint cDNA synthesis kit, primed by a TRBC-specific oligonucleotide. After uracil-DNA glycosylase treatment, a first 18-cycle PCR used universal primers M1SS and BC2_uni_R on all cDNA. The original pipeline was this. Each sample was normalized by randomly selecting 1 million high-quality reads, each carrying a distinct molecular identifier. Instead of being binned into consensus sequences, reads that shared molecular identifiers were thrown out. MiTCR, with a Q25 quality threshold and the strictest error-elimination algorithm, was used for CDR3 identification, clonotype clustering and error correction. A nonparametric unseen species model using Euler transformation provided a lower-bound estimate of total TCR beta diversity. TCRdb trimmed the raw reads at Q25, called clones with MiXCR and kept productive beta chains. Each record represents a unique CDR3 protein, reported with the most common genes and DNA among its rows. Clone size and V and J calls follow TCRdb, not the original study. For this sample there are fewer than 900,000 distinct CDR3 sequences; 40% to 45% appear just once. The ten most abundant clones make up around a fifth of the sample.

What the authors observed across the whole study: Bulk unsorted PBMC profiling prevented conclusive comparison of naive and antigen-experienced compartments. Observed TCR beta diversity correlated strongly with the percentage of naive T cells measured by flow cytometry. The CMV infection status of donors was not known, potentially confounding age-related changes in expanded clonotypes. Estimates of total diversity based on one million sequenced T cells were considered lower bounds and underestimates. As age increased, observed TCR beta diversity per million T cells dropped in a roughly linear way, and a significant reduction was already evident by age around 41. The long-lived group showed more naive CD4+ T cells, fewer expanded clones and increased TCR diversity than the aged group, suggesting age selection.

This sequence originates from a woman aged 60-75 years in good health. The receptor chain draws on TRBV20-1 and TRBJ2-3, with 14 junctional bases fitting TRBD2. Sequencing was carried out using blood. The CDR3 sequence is CSARSGLAGVGTDTQYF. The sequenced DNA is TGCAGTGCTAGATCGGGACTAGCGGGAGTGGGGACAGATACGCAGTATTTT.